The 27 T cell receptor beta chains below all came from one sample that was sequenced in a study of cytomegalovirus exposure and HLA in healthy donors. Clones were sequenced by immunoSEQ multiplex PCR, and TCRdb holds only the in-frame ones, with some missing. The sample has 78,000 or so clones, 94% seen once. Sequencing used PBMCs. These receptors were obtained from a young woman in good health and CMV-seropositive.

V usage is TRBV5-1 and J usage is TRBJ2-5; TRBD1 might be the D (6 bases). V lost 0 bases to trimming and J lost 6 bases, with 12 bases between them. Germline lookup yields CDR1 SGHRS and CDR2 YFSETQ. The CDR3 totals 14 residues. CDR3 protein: CASSLDGQLKTQYF. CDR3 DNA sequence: TGCGCCAGCAGCTTGGATGGACAGTTGAAGACCCAGTACTTC.

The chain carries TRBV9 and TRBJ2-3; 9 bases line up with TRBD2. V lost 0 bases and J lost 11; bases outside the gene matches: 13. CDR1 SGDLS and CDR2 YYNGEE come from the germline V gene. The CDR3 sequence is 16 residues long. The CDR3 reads CASSVDLAGGAVGQYF. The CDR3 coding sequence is TGTGCCAGCAGCGTAGATTTGGCGGGGGGGGCAGTAGGGCAGTATTTT. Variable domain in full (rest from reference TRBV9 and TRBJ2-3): DSGVTQTPKHLITATGQRVTLRCSPRSGDLSVYWYQQSLDQGLQFLIQYYNGEERAKGNILERFSAQQFPDLHSELNLSSLELGDSALYFCASSVDLAGGAVGQYFGPGTRLTVL.

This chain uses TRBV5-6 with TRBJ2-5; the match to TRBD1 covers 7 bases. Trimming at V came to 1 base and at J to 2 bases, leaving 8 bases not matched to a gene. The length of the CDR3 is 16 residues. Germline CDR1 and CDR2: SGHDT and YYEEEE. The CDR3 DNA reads TGTGCCAGCAGCTTGATGAGGGGCAGGGGGCAAGAGACCCAGTACTTC. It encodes CASSLMRGRGQETQYF.

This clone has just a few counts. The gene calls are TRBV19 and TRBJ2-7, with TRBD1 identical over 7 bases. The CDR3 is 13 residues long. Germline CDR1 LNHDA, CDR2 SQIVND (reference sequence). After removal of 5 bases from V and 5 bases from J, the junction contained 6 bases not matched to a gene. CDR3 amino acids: CASSSRGLDEQYF. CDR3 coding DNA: TGTGCCAGTAGTTCTAGGGGGCTGGACGAGCAGTACTTC.

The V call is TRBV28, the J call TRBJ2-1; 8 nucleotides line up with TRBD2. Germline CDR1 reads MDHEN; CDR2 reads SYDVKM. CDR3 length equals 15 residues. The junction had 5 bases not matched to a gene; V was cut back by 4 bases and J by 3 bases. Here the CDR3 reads CASSSLAALYNEQFF. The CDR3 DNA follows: TGTGCCAGCAGTTCACTAGCGGCTCTCTACAATGAGCAGTTCTTC.

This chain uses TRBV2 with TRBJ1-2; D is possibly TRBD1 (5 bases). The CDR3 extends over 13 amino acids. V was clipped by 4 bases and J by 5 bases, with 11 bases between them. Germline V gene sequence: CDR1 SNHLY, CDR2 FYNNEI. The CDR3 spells CASSVQGGYGYTF. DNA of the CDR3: TGTGCCAGCAGTGTTCAGGGAGGGTATGGCTACACCTTC.

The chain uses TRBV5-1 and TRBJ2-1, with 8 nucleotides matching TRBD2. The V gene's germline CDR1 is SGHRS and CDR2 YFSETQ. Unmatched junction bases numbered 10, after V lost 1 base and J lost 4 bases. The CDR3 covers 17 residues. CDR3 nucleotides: TGCGCCAGCAGCTTGAGTCGGGGGGGCCTGTTATACAATGAGCAGTTCTTC. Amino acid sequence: CASSLSRGGLLYNEQFF.

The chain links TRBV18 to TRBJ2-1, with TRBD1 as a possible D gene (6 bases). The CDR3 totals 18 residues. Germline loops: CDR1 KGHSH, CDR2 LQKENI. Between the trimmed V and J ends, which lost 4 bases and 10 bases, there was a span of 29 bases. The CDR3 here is CASSLFLGGEMSLGEQFF. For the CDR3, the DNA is TGTGCCAGCTCACTATTTTTAGGGGGAGAGATGTCGCTCGGGGAGCAGTTCTTC.

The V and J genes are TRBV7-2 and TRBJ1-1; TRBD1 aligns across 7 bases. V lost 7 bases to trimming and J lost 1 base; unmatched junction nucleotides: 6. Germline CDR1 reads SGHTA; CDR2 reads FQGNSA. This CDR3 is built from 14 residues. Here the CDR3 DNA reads TGTGCCAGCACCATGAACAGGGGGAACACTGAAGCTTTCTTT. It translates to CASTMNRGNTEAFF.

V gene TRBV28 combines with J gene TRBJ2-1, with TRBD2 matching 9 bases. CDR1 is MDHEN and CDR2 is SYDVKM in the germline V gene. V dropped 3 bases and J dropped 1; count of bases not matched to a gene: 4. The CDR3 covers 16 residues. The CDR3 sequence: CASSLVAGASYNEQFF. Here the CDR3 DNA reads TGTGCCAGCAGTTTGGTAGCGGGGGCTTCCTACAATGAGCAGTTCTTC.

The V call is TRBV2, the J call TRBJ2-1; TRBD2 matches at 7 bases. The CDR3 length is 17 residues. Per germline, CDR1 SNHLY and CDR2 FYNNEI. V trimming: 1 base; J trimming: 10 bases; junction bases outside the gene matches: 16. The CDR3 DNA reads TGTGCCAGCAGTGAAGACGCGAGACTAGCCCCTGTCGGGGAGCAGTTCTTC. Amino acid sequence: CASSEDARLAPVGEQFF. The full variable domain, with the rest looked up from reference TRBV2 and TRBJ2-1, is EPEVTQTPSHQVTQMGQEVILRCVPISNHLYFYWYRQILGQKVEFLVSFYNNEISEKSEIFDDQFSVERPDGSNFTLKIRSTKLEDSAMYFCASSEDARLAPVGEQFFGPGTRLTVL.

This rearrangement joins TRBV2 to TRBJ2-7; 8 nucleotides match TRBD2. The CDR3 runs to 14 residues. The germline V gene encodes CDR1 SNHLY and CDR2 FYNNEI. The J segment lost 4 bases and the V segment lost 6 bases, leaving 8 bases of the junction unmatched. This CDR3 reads CASSKYPGGYEQYF. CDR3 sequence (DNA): TGTGCCAGCAGCAAGTACCCGGGGGGGTACGAGCAGTACTTC.

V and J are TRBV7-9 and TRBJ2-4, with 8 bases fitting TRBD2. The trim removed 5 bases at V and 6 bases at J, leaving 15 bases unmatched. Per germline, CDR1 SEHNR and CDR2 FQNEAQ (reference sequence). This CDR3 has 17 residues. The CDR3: CASSQGRTSSMGNIQYF. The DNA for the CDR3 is TGTGCCAGCAGCCAAGGTCGGACTAGCTCGATGGGAAACATTCAGTACTTC.

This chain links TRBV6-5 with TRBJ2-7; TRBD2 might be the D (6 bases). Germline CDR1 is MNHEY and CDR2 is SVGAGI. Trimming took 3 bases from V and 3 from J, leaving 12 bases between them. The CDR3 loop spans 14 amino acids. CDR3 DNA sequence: TGTGCCAGCAGTTATGCTAGCGCAAACTACGAGCAGTACTTC. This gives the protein CASSYASANYEQYF.

In DNA, the CDR3 is TGTGCCAGCTCACCCTCGGGGACTAGCGGGAGTTTTTCCCCCCACGAGCAGTACTTC. Protein sequence: CASSPSGTSGSFSPHEQYF. This chain uses TRBV7-6 with TRBJ2-7, with 14 bases that match TRBD2. Losses at the gene ends were 8 bases for V and 5 bases for J; bases not matched to a gene: 20. CDR1 is SGHVS and CDR2 is FNYEAQ in the germline V gene. The CDR3 is 19 residues long.

DNA for the CDR3: TGTGCCAGCAGCTCCATCGCAGATTCACCCCTCCACTTT. Translation gives CASSSIADSPLHF. The chain combines TRBV11-2 with TRBJ1-6; no firm D call. The CDR3 totals 13 residues. Between the trimmed V and J ends, which lost 4 bases and 8 bases, there was a span of 9 bases. Germline V CDR1 and CDR2: SGHAT, FQNNGV.

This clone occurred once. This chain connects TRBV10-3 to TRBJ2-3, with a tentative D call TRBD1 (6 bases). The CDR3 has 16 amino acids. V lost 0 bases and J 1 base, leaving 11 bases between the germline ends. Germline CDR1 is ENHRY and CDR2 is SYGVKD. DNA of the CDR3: TGTGCCATCAGTGAGTCGAGGGCAGGGGGCACAGATACGCAGTATTTT. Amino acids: CAISESRAGGTDTQYF.

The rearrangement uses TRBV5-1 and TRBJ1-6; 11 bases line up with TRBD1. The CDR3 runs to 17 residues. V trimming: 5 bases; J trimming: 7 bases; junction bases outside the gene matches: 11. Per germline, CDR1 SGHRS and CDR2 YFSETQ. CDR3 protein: CASRPAGTGGANSPLHF. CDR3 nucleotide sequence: TGCGCCAGCAGACCGGCCGGGACAGGGGGAGCAAATTCACCCCTCCACTTT.

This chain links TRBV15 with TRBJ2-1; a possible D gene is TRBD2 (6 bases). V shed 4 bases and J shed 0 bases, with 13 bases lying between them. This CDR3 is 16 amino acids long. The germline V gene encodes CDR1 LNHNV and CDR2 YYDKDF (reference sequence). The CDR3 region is CATSTGGGDSYNEQFF. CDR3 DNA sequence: TGTGCCACCAGCACAGGTGGCGGGGACTCCTACAATGAGCAGTTCTTC.

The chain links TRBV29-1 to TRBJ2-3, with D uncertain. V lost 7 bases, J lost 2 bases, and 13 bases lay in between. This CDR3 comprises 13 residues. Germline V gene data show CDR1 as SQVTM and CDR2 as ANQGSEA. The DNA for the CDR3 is TGCAGCGCTTGGGTGCGGATCACAGATACGCAGTATTTT. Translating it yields CSAWVRITDTQYF.

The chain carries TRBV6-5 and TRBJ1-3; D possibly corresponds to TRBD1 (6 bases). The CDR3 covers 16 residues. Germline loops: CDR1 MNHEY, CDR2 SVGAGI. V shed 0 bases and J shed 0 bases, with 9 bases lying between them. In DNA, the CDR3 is TGTGCCAGCAGTTACTCGCAGGGGAGCTCTGGAAACACCATATATTTT. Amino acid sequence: CASSYSQGSSGNTIYF.

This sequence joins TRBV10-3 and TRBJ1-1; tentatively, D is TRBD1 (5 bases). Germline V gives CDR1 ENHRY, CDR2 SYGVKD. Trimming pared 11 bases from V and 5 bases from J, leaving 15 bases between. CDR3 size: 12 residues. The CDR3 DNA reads TGTGCCTCCTACGGGGGTTGGACTGAAGCTTTCTTT. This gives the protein CASYGGWTEAFF.

CDR3 sequence: CASSSESTGPYEQYF. DNA of the CDR3: TGTGCCAGCTCATCCGAATCGACAGGGCCCTACGAGCAGTACTTC. The chain joins TRBV18 to TRBJ2-7, with TRBD1 matching 7 bases. Germline loops: CDR1 KGHSH, CDR2 LQKENI. This CDR3 spans 15 amino acids. Trimming at V came to 5 bases and at J to 2 bases, leaving 9 bases not matched to a gene.

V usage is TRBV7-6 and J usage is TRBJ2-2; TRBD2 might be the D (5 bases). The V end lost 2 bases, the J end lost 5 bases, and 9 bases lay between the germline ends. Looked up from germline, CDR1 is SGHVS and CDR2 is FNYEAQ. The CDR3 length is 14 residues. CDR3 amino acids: CASSLTPGTGELFF. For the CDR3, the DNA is TGTGCCAGCAGCTTAACCCCGGGGACCGGGGAGCTGTTTTTT.

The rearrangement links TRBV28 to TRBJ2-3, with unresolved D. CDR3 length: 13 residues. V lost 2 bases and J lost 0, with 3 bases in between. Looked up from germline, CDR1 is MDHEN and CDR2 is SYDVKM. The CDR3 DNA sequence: TGTGCCAGCAGTTTAACTAGCACAGATACGCAGTATTTT. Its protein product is CASSLTSTDTQYF.

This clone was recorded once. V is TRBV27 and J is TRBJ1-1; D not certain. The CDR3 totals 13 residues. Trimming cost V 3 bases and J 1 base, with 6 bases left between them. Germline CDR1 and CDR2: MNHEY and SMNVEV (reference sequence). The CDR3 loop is CASSFTGNTEAFF. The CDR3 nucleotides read TGTGCCAGCAGTTTTACGGGGAACACTGAAGCTTTCTTT.

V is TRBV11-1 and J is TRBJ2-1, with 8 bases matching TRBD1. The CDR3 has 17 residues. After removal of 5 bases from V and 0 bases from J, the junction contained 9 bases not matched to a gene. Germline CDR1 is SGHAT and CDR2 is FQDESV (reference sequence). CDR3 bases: TGTGCCAGCAGCCCCGGGACAGGAAAGACCTCCTACAATGAGCAGTTCTTC. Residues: CASSPGTGKTSYNEQFF.